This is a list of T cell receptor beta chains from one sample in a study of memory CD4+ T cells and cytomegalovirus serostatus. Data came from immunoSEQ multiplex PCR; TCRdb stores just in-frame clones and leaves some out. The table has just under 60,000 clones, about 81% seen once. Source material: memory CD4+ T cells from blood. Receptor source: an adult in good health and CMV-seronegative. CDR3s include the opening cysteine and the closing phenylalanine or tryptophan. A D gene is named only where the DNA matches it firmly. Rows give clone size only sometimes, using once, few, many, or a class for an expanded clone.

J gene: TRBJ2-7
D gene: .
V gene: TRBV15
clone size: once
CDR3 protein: CATSRDQGFEQYF
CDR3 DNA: TGTGCCACCAGCAGAGATCAGGGCTTCGAGCAGTACTTC

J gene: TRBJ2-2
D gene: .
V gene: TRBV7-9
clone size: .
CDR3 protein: CASSLVPGSGELFF
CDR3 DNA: TGTGCCAGCAGCTTAGTACCGGGGTCCGGGGAGCTGTTTTTT

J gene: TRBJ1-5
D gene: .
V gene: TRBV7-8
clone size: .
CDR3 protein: CASSLEIVGQPFNQPQHF
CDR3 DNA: TGTGCCAGCAGCTTAGAAATCGTCGGACAGCCGTTCAATCAGCCCCAGCATTTT

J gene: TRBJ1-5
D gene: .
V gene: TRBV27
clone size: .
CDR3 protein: CASSFYWQSNSNQPQHF
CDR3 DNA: TGTGCCAGCAGTTTTTATTGGCAGTCAAATAGCAATCAGCCCCAGCATTTT

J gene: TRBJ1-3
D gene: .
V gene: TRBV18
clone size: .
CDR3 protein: CASSPDLMGAGNTIYF
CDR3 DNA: TGTGCCAGCTCACCAGATCTCATGGGCGCTGGAAACACCATATATTTT

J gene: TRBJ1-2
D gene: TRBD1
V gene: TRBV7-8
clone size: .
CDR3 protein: CASSLRDRGGYGYTF
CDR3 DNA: TGTGCCAGCAGCTTACGGGACAGGGGAGGGTATGGCTACACCTTC

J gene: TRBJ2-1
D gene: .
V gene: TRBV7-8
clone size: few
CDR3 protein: CASSQGTAGSYNEQFF
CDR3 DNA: TGTGCCAGCAGCCAGGGGACTGCCGGCTCCTACAATGAGCAGTTCTTC

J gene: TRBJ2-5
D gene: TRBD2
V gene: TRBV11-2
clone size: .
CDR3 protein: CASSAGGETQYF
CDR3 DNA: TGTGCCAGCAGCGCGGGGGGGGAGACCCAGTACTTC

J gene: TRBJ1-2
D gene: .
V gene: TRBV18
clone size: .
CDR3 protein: CASSPLLEDRESNGYTF
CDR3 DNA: TGTGCCAGCTCACCACTTCTCGAGGACCGAGAGTCGAATGGCTACACCTTC

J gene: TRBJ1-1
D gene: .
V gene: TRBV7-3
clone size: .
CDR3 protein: CASSFGMNTEAFF
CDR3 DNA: TGTGCCAGCAGCTTCGGGATGAACACTGAAGCTTTCTTT

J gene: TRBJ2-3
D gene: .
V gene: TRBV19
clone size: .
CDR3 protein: CASSITGLQDTQYF
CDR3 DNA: TGTGCCAGTAGTATAACAGGTCTCCAAGATACGCAGTATTTT

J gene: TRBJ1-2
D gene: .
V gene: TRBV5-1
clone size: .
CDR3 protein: CASSFATANYGYTF
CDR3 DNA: TGCGCCAGCAGCTTCGCGACAGCCAACTATGGCTACACCTTC

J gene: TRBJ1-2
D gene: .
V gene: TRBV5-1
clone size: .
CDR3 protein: CASSLGSDFTNYGYTF
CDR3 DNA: TGCGCCAGCAGCTTGGGTTCGGACTTCACTAACTATGGCTACACCTTC

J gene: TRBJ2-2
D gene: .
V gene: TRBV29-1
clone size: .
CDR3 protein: CASLGGDTFGQLFF
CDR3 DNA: TGCGCCTCCTTAGGAGGGGACACGTTTGGCCAGCTGTTTTTT

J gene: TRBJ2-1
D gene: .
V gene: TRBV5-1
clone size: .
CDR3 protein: CASSFQGSSYNEQFF
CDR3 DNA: TGCGCCAGCAGCTTCCAGGGGAGCTCCTACAATGAGCAGTTCTTC

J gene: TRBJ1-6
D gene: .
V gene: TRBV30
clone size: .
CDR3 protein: CAWSLPGPNSPLHF
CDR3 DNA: TGTGCCTGGAGCCTACCGGGACCAAATTCACCCCTCCACTTT

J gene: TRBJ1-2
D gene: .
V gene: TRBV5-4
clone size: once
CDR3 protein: CASSLSSLIHRYGYTF
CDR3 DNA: TGTGCCAGCAGCTTATCTTCTCTAATCCACCGCTATGGCTACACCTTC

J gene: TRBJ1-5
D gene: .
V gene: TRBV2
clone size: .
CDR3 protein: CASSLQGPNQPQHF
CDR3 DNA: TGTGCCAGCAGTTTACAGGGACCCAATCAGCCCCAGCATTTT

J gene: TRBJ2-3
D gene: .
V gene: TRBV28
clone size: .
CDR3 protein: CASSLRGGRPITDTQYF
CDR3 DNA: TGTGCCAGCAGTTTACGGGGCGGACGACCGATCACAGATACGCAGTATTTT

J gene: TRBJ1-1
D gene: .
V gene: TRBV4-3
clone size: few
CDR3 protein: CASSQAGGLNTEAFF
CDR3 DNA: TGCGCCAGCAGCCAAGCGGGGGGCTTGAACACTGAAGCTTTCTTT

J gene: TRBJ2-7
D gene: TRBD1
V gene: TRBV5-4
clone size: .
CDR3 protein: CASSPDRAGYEQYF
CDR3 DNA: TGTGCCAGCAGCCCGGACAGGGCAGGGTACGAGCAGTACTTC

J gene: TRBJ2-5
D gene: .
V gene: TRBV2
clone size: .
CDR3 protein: CASQKDLSTTQQYF
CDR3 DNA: TGTGCCAGCCAAAAGGATCTATCCACTACGCAGCAGTACTTC

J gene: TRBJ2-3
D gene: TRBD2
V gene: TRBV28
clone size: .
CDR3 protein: CASRRTSGTDTQYF
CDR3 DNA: TGTGCCAGCAGAAGGACTAGCGGGACAGATACGCAGTATTTT

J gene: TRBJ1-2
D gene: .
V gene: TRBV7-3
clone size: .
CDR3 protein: CASSLKRRGPKVVNYGYTF
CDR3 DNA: TGTGCCAGCAGCTTAAAAAGAAGGGGACCAAAGGTGGTTAACTATGGCTACACCTTC

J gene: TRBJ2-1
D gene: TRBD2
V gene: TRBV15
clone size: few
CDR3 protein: CATSRPGGGSEQFF
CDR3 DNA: TGTGCCACCAGCAGGCCGGGAGGAGGGTCTGAGCAGTTCTTC

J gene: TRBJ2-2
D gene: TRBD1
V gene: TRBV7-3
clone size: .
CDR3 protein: CASSLLGQGPGELFF
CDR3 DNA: TGTGCCAGCAGCTTACTTGGACAGGGGCCCGGGGAGCTGTTTTTT

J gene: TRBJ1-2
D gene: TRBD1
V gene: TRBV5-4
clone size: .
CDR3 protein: CASSGGTGGYYGYTF
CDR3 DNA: TGTGCCAGCAGCGGGGGGACAGGGGGGTACTATGGCTACACCTTC

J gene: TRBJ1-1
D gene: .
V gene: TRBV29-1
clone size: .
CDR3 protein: CSVEFGRGYMNTEAFF
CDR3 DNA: TGCAGCGTTGAATTCGGCAGGGGCTACATGAACACTGAAGCTTTCTTT

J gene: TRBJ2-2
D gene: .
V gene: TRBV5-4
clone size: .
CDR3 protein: CASSRLRVGQGSGELFF
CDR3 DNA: TGTGCCAGCAGCCGTCTCCGGGTAGGGCAAGGGTCCGGGGAGCTGTTTTTT

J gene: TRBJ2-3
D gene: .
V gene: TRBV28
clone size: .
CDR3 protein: CASSPPRLRSTDTQYF
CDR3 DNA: TGTGCCAGCAGTCCACCCAGATTAAGGAGCACAGATACGCAGTATTTT

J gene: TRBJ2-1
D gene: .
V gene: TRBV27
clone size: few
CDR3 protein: CASRLGPHPYNEQFF
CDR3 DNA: TGTGCCAGCAGATTGGGACCCCACCCCTACAATGAGCAGTTCTTC

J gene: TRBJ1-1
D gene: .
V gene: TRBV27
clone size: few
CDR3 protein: CASRSRMNTEAFF
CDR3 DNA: TGTGCCAGCAGATCTAGGATGAACACTGAAGCTTTCTTT

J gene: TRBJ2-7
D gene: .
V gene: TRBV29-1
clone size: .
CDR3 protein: CSVHLQGKSYEQYF
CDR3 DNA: TGCAGCGTGCATTTGCAGGGAAAATCCTACGAGCAGTACTTC

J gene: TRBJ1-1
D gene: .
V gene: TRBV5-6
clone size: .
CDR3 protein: CASSLYRTEQLSDDFF
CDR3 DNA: TGTGCCAGCAGCTTATATCGGACAGAGCAACTCTCCGACGATTTCTTT

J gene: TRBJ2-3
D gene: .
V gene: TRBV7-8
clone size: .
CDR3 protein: CASSPVMGASTDTQYF
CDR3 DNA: TGTGCCAGCAGCCCCGTTATGGGGGCTAGCACAGATACGCAGTATTTT

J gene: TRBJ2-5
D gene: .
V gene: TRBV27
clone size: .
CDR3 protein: CASSSWREETQYF
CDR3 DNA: TGTGCCAGCAGTTCTTGGAGGGAAGAGACCCAGTACTTC

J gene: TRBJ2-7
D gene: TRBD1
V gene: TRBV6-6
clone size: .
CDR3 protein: CASIQTGRRYEQYF
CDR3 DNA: TGTGCCAGCATCCAGACAGGGCGTCGTTACGAGCAGTACTTC

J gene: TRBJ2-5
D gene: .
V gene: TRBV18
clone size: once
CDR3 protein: CASSPGEETQYF
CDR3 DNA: TGTGCCAGCTCACCAGGTGAAGAGACCCAGTACTTC

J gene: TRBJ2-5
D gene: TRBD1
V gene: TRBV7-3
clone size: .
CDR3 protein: CASSQGVGETQYF
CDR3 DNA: TGTGCCAGCAGCCAGGGGGTAGGGGAGACCCAGTACTTC

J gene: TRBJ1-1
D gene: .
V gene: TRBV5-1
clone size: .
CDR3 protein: CASRPTGRATEAFF
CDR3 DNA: TGCGCCAGCAGGCCAACAGGGCGGGCGACTGAAGCTTTCTTT

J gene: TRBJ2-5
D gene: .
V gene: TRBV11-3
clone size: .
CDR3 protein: CASSLGPGIETQYF
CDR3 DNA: TGTGCCAGCAGCTTAGGGCCGGGGATAGAGACCCAGTACTTC

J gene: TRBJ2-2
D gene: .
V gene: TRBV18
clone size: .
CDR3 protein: CASSPELASGELFF
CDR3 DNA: TGTGCCAGCTCACCAGAGCTAGCCAGCGGGGAGCTGTTTTTT

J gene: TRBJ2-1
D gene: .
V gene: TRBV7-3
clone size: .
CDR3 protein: CASSPRKGQNNEQFF
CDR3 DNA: TGTGCCAGCAGCCCGAGGAAAGGACAGAACAATGAGCAGTTCTTC

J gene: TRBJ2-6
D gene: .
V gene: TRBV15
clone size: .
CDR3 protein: CATSRGVATGANVLTF
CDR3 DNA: TGTGCCACCAGCAGAGGGGTGGCAACTGGGGCCAACGTCCTGACTTTC

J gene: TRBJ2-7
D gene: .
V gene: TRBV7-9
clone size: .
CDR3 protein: CASSFYSALNEQYF
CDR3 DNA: TGTGCCAGCAGCTTTTATTCAGCTTTGAACGAGCAGTACTTC

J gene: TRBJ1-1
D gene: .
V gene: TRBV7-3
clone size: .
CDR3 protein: CASSSGRMNTEAFF
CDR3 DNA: TGTGCCAGCAGCAGTGGGAGGATGAACACTGAAGCTTTCTTT

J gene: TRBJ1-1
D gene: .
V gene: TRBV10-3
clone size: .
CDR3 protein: CAISDLQGGEAFF
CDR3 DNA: TGTGCCATCAGTGATTTACAGGGTGGTGAAGCTTTCTTT

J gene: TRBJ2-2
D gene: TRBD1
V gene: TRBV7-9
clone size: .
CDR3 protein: CASSLVGQGDNTGELFF
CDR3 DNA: TGTGCCAGCAGCTTAGTGGGACAGGGGGATAACACCGGGGAGCTGTTTTTT

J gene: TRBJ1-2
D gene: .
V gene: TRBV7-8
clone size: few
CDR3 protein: CASSPPFNVGYTF
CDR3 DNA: TGTGCCAGCAGCCCACCCTTTAATGTTGGCTACACCTTC

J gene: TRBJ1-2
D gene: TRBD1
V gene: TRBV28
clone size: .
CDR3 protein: CASSSETGGYGYTF
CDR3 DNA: TGTGCCAGCAGTTCCGAGACAGGGGGCTATGGCTACACCTTC

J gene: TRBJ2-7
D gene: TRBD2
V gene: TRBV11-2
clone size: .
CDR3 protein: CASSPPFREGYEQYF
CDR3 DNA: TGTGCCAGCAGCCCACCCTTCAGGGAGGGCTACGAGCAGTACTTC

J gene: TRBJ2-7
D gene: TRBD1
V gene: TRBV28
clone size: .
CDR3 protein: CASSPPRQGRSAEQYF
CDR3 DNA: TGTGCCAGCAGTCCCCCCAGACAGGGCAGAAGCGCCGAGCAGTACTTC

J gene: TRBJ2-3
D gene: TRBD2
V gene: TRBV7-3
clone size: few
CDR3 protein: CASSLGTSGNRQYF
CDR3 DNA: TGTGCCAGCAGCTTAGGGACTAGCGGGAACAGGCAGTATTTT

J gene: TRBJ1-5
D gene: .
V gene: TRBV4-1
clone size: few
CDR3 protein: CASSQVGTIVQPQHF
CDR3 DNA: TGCGCCAGCAGCCAAGTTGGCACCATTGTGCAGCCCCAGCATTTT